Presented here are 5 T cell receptor beta chains from one specimen sequenced in a study of T cell repertoires in cytomegalovirus infection. These TCRs' antigens remain unknown. TCRdb processed the reads anew with MiXCR; each CDR3 protein has one entry. The repertoire has hundreds of thousands of distinct CDR3 sequences, around a third of them found once; the top ten carry approximately 18%. Sample: cultured PBMCs, taken from culture after CMV antigen stimulation. The receptors were gathered from a human donor in good health (CMV status not recorded). Some clones in this sample may be carry-over from other donors' samples.

This clonotype was observed a few times. The chain employs TRBV10-3 and TRBJ1-3; D remains ambiguous. Germline CDR1 reads ENHRY; CDR2 reads SYGVKD. V lost 6 bases to trimming and J lost 2 bases, with 11 bases between them. This CDR3 spans 14 amino acids. The chain's CDR3 is CAISLGPAGNTIYF. The CDR3 nucleotides read TGTGCCATCAGCCTCGGACCGGCTGGAAACACCATATATTTT.

In this sample, this clonotype turned up many times. The chain links TRBV7-2 to TRBJ1-5; 7 nucleotides agree with TRBD1. Per the germline V gene, CDR1 is SGHTA and CDR2 is FQGNSA. V trimming: 4 bases; J trimming: 7 bases; junction bases outside the gene matches: 7. The CDR3 totals 14 residues. The CDR3: CASSSYPGGQPQHF. The CDR3 nucleotides are TGTGCCAGCAGCTCCTATCCAGGGGGGCAGCCCCAGCATTTT.

The chain combines TRBV2 with TRBJ2-7; TRBD1 agrees at 7 bases. This CDR3 has 13 residues. V gave up 8 bases and J gave up 2 bases; unmatched junction bases: 6. The germline CDR1 and CDR2 sequences are SNHLY and FYNNEI. CDR3: CASRDSKAYEQYF. CDR3 DNA: TGTGCCAGCCGGGACAGCAAAGCCTACGAGCAGTACTTC.

CDR3 DNA sequence: TGTGCCAGCAGCTTAGGGACTACCGAGCAGTACTTC. Amino acid sequence: CASSLGTTEQYF. The chain employs TRBV7-4 and TRBJ2-7, with D possibly TRBD2 on 6 matching bases. The CDR3 has 12 residues. Deletions cut 1 base from V and 6 bases from J, with 7 bases between. Germline V gene lookup returns CDR1 SGHVT and CDR2 SQSDAQ.

The chain links TRBV19 to TRBJ1-5, with D unresolved. CDR1 LNHDA and CDR2 SQIVND come from the germline V gene (reference sequence). This CDR3 has 14 amino acids. Trimming shortened V by 6 bases and J by 5 bases, and 14 bases separated the two germline ends. The CDR3 DNA follows: TGTGCCAGTAGCCGCGGTCGGAGAGATCAGCCCCAGCATTTT. Its translation is CASSRGRRDQPQHF. Filled out from reference TRBV19 and TRBJ1-5, the complete variable domain reads DGGITQSPKYLFRKEGQNVTLSCEQNLNHDAMYWYRQDPGQGLRLIYYSQIVNDFQKGDIAEGYSVSREKKESFPLTVTSAQKNPTAFYLCASSRGRRDQPQHFGDGTRLSIL.